Listed below are T cell receptor beta chains from one sample, sequenced in a study of T cell repertoires in cytomegalovirus infection. MiXCR was run by TCRdb on the reads, yielding one entry per CDR3 protein. The sample consists of approximately 500,000 distinct CDR3 sequences, about 11% of them appearing once. Specimen: PBMCs. These receptor sequences come from a human donor in good health (CMV status not recorded). Some clones in this sample may be carry-over from other donors' samples. The CDR3 runs from the conserved cysteine through the conserved F or W. A D gene is named only where the DNA matches it firmly. Clone sizes are given selectively: once, few, many, or a class where the clone is expanded.

size	V	D	J	DNA	CDR3
NA	TRBV23-1	TRBD1	TRBJ1-2	TGCGCCAGCATACAGACAGGGGCACATGGCTACACCTTC	CASIQTGAHGYTF
few	TRBV4-1	NA	TRBJ1-1	TGCGCCAGCAGCCAAGGAGAAGGGTCGAACACTGAAGCTTTCTTT	CASSQGEGSNTEAFF
many	TRBV4-1	NA	TRBJ2-2	TGCGCCAGCAGCCAAGCGAGACAGAGAGGGACCGGGGAGCTGTTTTTT	CASSQARQRGTGELFF
NA	TRBV6-6	NA	TRBJ2-7	TGTGCCAGCAGTTACTCGTCAGGGAGAGACAACGAGCAGTACTTC	CASSYSSGRDNEQYF
many	TRBV18	TRBD1	TRBJ2-1	TGTGCCAGCTCAGATGGGGACAGCTTCTACAATGAGCAGTTCTTC	CASSDGDSFYNEQFF
NA	TRBV3-1	NA	TRBJ2-5	TGTGCCAGCAGCCAATCCCTTCTTGCCTCAGAGGAGACCCAGTACTTC	CASSQSLLASEETQYF
many	TRBV5-1	NA	TRBJ1-1	TGCGCCAGCAGCTTGCCCGGAATCCACACTGAAGCTTTCTTT	CASSLPGIHTEAFF
many	TRBV11-2	NA	TRBJ1-4	TGTGCCAGCAGCTTAGAAGGCGGGGGAAAACTGTTTTTT	CASSLEGGGKLFF
NA	TRBV23-1	TRBD1	TRBJ1-1	TGCGCCAGCAGTCAATCGTTTAGTAGACAGGGAAAGAACACTGAAGCTTTCTTT	CASSQSFSRQGKNTEAFF
few	TRBV19	NA	TRBJ1-1	TGTGCCAGTAGTAGCGGGGAAGGGGGGCGGTACGCTTTCTTT	CASSSGEGGRYAFF
many	TRBV24-1	NA	TRBJ2-1	TGTGCCACCAGTGCGGGGGGCCCCGGCAATGAGCAGTTCTTC	CATSAGGPGNEQFF
many	TRBV27	TRBD1	TRBJ2-7	TGTGCCAGCAGTCCGGGACAGGGGTGGTACGAGCAGTACTTC	CASSPGQGWYEQYF
many	TRBV7-9	NA	TRBJ2-1	TGTGCCAGCAGCCCGGGCGTCAATGAGCAGTTCTTC	CASSPGVNEQFF
many	TRBV12-3/TRBV12-4	TRBD1	TRBJ2-7	TGTGCCAGCAGCCCGGACAGGGAGGTTTACGAGCAGTACTTC	CASSPDREVYEQYF
many	TRBV7-9	NA	TRBJ2-3	TGTGCCAGCAGCCCGAAGAGTCCACCCACAGATACGCAGTATTTT	CASSPKSPPTDTQYF
many	TRBV5-6	TRBD2	TRBJ2-7	TGTGCCAGCAGCGGGGGACTAGCGGGAGTGCGGCAGTACTTC	CASSGGLAGVRQYF
many	TRBV4-1	TRBD2	TRBJ2-1	TGCGCCAGCAGCCAGCTAGCGGGAGGCGGAAATGAGCAGTTCTTC	CASSQLAGGGNEQFF
many	TRBV7-9	NA	TRBJ2-1	TGTGCCAGCAGTTTGACCCAGCCCGATGAGCAGTTCTTC	CASSLTQPDEQFF
NA	TRBV2	TRBD2	TRBJ2-1	TGTGCCACCCGACTAGCTCTGAGCTCCTACAATGAGCAGTTCTTC	CATRLALSSYNEQFF
many	TRBV6-4	NA	TRBJ1-1	TGTGCCAGCAGTGAAGGGGAGGGGACACGGGCTTTCTTT	CASSEGEGTRAFF
NA	TRBV14	TRBD1	TRBJ1-2	TGTGCCAGCAGCGGCCAGGGGGAGTCTAACTATGGCTACACCTTC	CASSGQGESNYGYTF
NA	TRBV6-1	TRBD1	TRBJ2-2	TGTGCCAGCCTGGAGGGACAGGGTTCCAGGGAGCTGTTTTTT	CASLEGQGSRELFF
many	TRBV20-1	NA	TRBJ2-3	TGCAGTGCCACGGATGCGGAGCAGAGCACAGATACGCAGTATTTT	CSATDAEQSTDTQYF
many	TRBV24-1	TRBD2	TRBJ2-5	TGTGCCACCAGGCCTAGCGGGGAGGAGCGAGAGACCCAGTACTTC	CATRPSGEERETQYF
many	TRBV7-9	NA	TRBJ2-7	TGTGCCAGCAGCCCAACCCCCTACGAGCAGTACTTC	CASSPTPYEQYF